This T cell receptor beta chain was captured in a study of tumor and adjacent non-tumor tissue in lung cancer. Study-level background: Each sample yielded roughly 4.2 million productive TCRbeta reads on average.

The CDR3 totals 16 residues. Germline values: CDR1 MNHNY, CDR2 SVGAGI (reference sequence). As concerns this clonotype: Its target is not known. Being one base from a much bigger clone, this may be a read error.

A modified ARM-PCR protocol with three rounds of nested PCR amplified TCRbeta. Using its own MiXCR run on the multiplex PCR reads, TCRdb lists one record per CDR3 protein. Among 77,000 or so distinct CDR3 sequences listed, more than 65% were seen once. No cell sorting was done before RNA was extracted from the tissue. Distant lung tissue was collected more than 3 cm away from the tumor edge. Newly diagnosed lung cancer patients had thoracic surgery in China, August–late 2014, without prior chemotherapy. Broader study findings: TCR diversity was significantly greater in tumor than normal lung tissue. Patients with more diverse tumor TCRs had worse survival.

The gene calls are TRBV6-6 and TRBJ1-3; no reliable D call. The clonotype originates from a man aged 70-80 years with non-small cell lung cancer. The specimen was distant non-tumor lung tissue. CDR3 in DNA: TGTGCCAGCAGTCCGTCTGTTCCGGACGGCGGAAACTCCATATATTTT. It yields the protein CASSPSVPDGGNSIYF.